What follows is one TCR beta chain and its context. This record belongs to a study of cytomegalovirus exposure and HLA in healthy donors. The CDR3 is 16 amino acids. The J segment lost 9 bases and the V segment lost 7 bases, leaving 18 bases of the junction unmatched. CDR1 and CDR2 (germline): LNHDA, SQIVND (reference sequence). PCR was performed using 60 Vbeta and 13 Jbeta primers. Profiled with immunoSEQ multiplex PCR; TCRdb holds only in-frame clones, not every one. Of roughly 180,000 clones listed, 80% are singletons. The sequence was collected from a girl aged 5-17 years in good health and CMV-seropositive. The genes are TRBV19 and TRBJ2-1, with TRBD2 identical over 7 bases. Sequenced material: PBMCs. The CDR3 loop is CASTPALAALGGEQFF. CDR3 nucleotide sequence: TGTGCCAGTACCCCGGCCCTAGCGGCTCTTGGTGGTGAGCAGTTCTTC.